This T cell receptor beta chain was captured by sequencing in a study of OX40 agonist ivuxolimab in advanced cancers. Across the whole study: A diagnosis of hepatocellular carcinoma, melanoma, renal cell or head and neck cancer was present in dose-escalation patients.

A remark on this clone: No antigen is known for it.

J lost 0 bases, V lost 8 bases, and 6 bases had no gene match. Germline V gives CDR1 MNHNS, CDR2 SASEGT. This CDR3 is built from 15 residues. Assay: immunoSEQ multiplex PCR; the TCRdb copy retains only in-frame clones and omits some. The sample includes 60,000 to 80,000 clones, 89% of them seen just once. General study results and limits: At 0.1 to 3.0 mg/kg and by week 6, clonal expansion occurred in CD4+ and CD8+ blood T cells. The mean number of expanded clones was higher in CD8+ T cells than in CD4+. Patients who responded partially at 0.1-3.0 mg/kg showed clonal expansion ranking among the lowest.

This TCR was sampled from an adult with an advanced solid tumor such as melanoma, head and neck, liver or kidney cancer. The chain carries TRBV6-1 and TRBJ2-3, with 9 bases that match TRBD2. This material consisted of CD4+ or CD8+ T cells sorted from blood, taken in a trial of the OX40 agonist ivuxolimab. The CDR3 DNA follows: TGTGCCAGCGTGGGTAGCGGGGGTAGCACAGATACGCAGTATTTT. It translates to CASVGSGGSTDTQYF.